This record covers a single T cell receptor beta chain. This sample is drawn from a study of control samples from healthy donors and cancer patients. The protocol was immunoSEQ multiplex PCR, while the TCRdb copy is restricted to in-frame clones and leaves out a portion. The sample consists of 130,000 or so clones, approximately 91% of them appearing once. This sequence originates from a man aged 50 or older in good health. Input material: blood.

CDR3: CASSFQSQNTEAFF. The DNA of the CDR3 is TGCGCCAGCAGCTTCCAATCACAGAACACTGAAGCTTTCTTT. V and J are TRBV5-1 and TRBJ1-1; D gene ambiguous. The germline CDR1 and CDR2 sequences are SGHRS and YFSETQ. CDR3 length: 14 residues. V lost 2 bases and J lost 1, with 9 bases in between.